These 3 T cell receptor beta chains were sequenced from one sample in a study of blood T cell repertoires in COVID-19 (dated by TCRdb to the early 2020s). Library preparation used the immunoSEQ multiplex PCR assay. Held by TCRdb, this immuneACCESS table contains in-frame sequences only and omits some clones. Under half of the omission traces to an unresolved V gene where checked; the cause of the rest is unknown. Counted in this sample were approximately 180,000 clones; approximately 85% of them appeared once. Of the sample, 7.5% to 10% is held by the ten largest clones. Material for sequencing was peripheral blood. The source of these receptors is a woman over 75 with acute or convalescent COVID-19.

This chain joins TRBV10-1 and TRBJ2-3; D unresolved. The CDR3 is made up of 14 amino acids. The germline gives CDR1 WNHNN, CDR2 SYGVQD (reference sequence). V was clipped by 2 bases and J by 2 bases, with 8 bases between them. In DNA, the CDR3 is TGCGCCAGCAGTGAGAATCTACTCACAGATACGCAGTATTTT. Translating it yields CASSENLLTDTQYF.

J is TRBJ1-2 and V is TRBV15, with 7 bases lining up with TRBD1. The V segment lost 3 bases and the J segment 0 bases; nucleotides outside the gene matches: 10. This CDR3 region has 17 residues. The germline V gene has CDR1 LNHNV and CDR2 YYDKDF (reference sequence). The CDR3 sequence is CATSSKRRQGPNYGYTF. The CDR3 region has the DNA TGTGCCACCAGCAGTAAACGTAGACAGGGTCCTAACTATGGCTACACCTTC. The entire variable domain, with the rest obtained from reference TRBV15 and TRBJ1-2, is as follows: DAMVIQNPRYQVTQFGKPVTLSCSQTLNHNVMYWYQQKSSQAPKLLFHYYDKDFNNEADTPDNFQSRRPNTSFCFLDIRSPGLGDTAMYLCATSSKRRQGPNYGYTFGSGTRLTVV.

The CDR3 loop is CSANDRGETQYF. DNA of the CDR3: TGCAGTGCTAATGACAGGGGGGAGACCCAGTACTTC. The chain employs TRBV20-1 and TRBJ2-5; 9 bases fit TRBD1. CDR3 length: 12 residues. CDR1 is DFQATT, CDR2 SNEGSKA, per germline (reference sequence). With 4 bases clipped from V and 5 bases from J, the junction kept 2 bases outside the gene matches.